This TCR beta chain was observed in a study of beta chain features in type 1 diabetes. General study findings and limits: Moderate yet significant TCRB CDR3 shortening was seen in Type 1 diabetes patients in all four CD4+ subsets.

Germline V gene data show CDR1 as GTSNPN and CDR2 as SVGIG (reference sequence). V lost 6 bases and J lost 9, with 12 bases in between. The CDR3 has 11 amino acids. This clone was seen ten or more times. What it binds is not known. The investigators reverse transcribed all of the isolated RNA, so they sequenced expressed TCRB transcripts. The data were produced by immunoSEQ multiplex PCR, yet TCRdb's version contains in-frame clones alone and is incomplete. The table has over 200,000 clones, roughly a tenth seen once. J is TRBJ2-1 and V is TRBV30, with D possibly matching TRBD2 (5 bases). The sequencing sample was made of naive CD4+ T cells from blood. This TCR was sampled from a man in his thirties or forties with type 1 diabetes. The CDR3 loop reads CACPLAGEQFF. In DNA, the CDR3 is TGTGCCTGTCCCTTGGCGGGTGAGCAGTTCTTC.